Many counts were recorded for the clone carrying this TCR beta chain. This record belongs to a study of T-cell reconstitution after alpha-beta-depleted transplantation in children. A library of TCRbeta sequences, prepared with unique molecular identifiers, was generated. TCRdb re-derived calls from the PCR reads in MiXCR, one entry per CDR3 protein. The sample lists about 92,000 distinct CDR3 sequences, 12% occurring once. Unmatched junction bases numbered 15, after V lost 8 bases and J lost 0 bases. This CDR3 has 18 amino acids. Looked up from germline, CDR1 is MNHEY and CDR2 is SVGAGI. The clonotype was recovered from a human donor who donated a stem cell graft to a child with inherited bone marrow failure. V gene TRBV6-5 combines with J gene TRBJ2-1; 8 bases align to TRBD1. The sample consisted of PBMCs from the stem cell graft donor, taken from the stem cell graft. The chain's CDR3 is CASPVTGGVLLSYNEQFF. The CDR3 DNA sequence: TGTGCCAGCCCAGTTACAGGGGGAGTCCTCCTCTCCTACAATGAGCAGTTCTTC.